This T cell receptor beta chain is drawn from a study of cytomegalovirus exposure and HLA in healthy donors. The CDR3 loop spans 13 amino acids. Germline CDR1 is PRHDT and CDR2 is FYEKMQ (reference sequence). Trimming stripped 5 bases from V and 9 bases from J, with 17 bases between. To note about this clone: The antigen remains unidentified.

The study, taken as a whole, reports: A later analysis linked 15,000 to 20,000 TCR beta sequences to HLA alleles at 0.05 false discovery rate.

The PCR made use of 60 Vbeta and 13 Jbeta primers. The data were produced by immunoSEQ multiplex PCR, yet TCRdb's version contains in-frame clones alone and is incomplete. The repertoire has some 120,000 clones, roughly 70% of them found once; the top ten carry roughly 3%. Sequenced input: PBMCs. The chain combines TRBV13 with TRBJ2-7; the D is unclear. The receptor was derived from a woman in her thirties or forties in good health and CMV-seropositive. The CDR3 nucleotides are TGTGCCAGCAGCGCTAAACAGACGGATAGGCAGTACTTC. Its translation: CASSAKQTDRQYF. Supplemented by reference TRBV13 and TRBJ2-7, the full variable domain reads AAGVIQSPRHLIKEKRETATLKCYPIPRHDTVYWYQQGPGQDPQFLISFYEKMQSDKGSIPDRFSAQQFSDYHSELNMSSLELGDSALYFCASSAKQTDRQYFGPGTRLTVT.